This is a list of T cell receptor beta chains from one sample in a study of naive and memory T cell subsets. One entry per CDR3 protein results from TCRdb running MiXCR on the 5' RACE reads. This table has 57,000 or so distinct CDR3 sequences, around 7.3% appearing once. These receptors were taken from a male donor in good health. The CDR3 runs from the conserved cysteine through the conserved F or W. D genes are given only for firm matches. The listing skips clone size in some rows; elsewhere it reads once, few, many or a size class.

j_gene: TRBJ1-1
d_gene: NA
v_gene: TRBV7-8
abundance: many
CDR3nt: TGTGCCAGCAGCTTAGCGCAAACGAACACTGAAGCTTTCTTT
CDR3aa: CASSLAQTNTEAFF

j_gene: TRBJ2-1
d_gene: TRBD2
v_gene: TRBV7-9
abundance: many
CDR3nt: TGTGCCAGCAGCGATGGGACTAGCGGGGGCTACAATGAGCAGTTCTTC
CDR3aa: CASSDGTSGGYNEQFF

j_gene: TRBJ2-3
d_gene: NA
v_gene: TRBV18
abundance: many
CDR3nt: TGTGCCAGCTCACCCCAGGGAAACACAGATACGCAGTATTTT
CDR3aa: CASSPQGNTDTQYF

j_gene: TRBJ1-1
d_gene: NA
v_gene: TRBV4-1
abundance: few
CDR3nt: TGCGCCAGCAGCCAAGCCCATCGTGACCTAAGGCCGAACACTGAAGCTTTCTTT
CDR3aa: CASSQAHRDLRPNTEAFF

j_gene: TRBJ2-7
d_gene: NA
v_gene: TRBV19
abundance: NA
CDR3nt: TGTGCCAGTAGTAAAGCGGCTAGCGTAGACTACGAGCAGTACTTC
CDR3aa: CASSKAASVDYEQYF

j_gene: TRBJ2-7
d_gene: NA
v_gene: TRBV4-2
abundance: many
CDR3nt: TGTGCCAGCAGCCAAGAAGTCCCAATGAGCGAGCAGTACTTC
CDR3aa: CASSQEVPMSEQYF

j_gene: TRBJ2-3
d_gene: NA
v_gene: TRBV29-1
abundance: many
CDR3nt: TGCAGCGCTTCCACTAGCACAGATACGCAGTATTTT
CDR3aa: CSASTSTDTQYF

j_gene: TRBJ2-3
d_gene: NA
v_gene: TRBV6-1
abundance: few
CDR3nt: TGTGCCAGCAACCATCCGGTTGGGACGGGGGCCACAGATACGCAGTATTTT
CDR3aa: CASNHPVGTGATDTQYF

j_gene: TRBJ1-1
d_gene: TRBD1
v_gene: TRBV10-1
abundance: many
CDR3nt: TGCGCCAGCAGTGTAACAGGGGACCGCGCTGAAGCTTTCTTT
CDR3aa: CASSVTGDRAEAFF

j_gene: TRBJ2-2
d_gene: NA
v_gene: TRBV5-5
abundance: many
CDR3nt: TGTGCCAGCAGCCAACACCCAGGGTGGGAGAGCACCGGGGAGCTGTTTTTT
CDR3aa: CASSQHPGWESTGELFF

j_gene: TRBJ2-5
d_gene: TRBD1
v_gene: TRBV29-1
abundance: few
CDR3nt: TGCAGCGTCGCACCGGACAGGGTACCCGGAGAGACCCAGTACTTC
CDR3aa: CSVAPDRVPGETQYF

j_gene: TRBJ1-1
d_gene: NA
v_gene: TRBV11-2
abundance: NA
CDR3nt: TGTGCCAGCAGCTTACGGGGGGGGTACAGGGCCCAAGGGACTGACACTGAAGCTTTCTTT
CDR3aa: CASSLRGGYRAQGTDTEAFF

j_gene: TRBJ2-7
d_gene: TRBD2
v_gene: TRBV12-3/TRBV12-4
abundance: NA
CDR3nt: TGTGCCAGCACCGCGACTAGCGGGAGTATTAGCGAGCAGTACTTC
CDR3aa: CASTATSGSISEQYF

j_gene: TRBJ2-3
d_gene: NA
v_gene: TRBV20-1
abundance: many
CDR3nt: TGCAGTGCTAGAGATCTGAGCAGACGCATGGGTTGGAGCACAGATACGCAGTATTTT
CDR3aa: CSARDLSRRMGWSTDTQYF

j_gene: TRBJ2-1
d_gene: TRBD2
v_gene: TRBV29-1
abundance: few
CDR3nt: TGCAGCGTTGAGAGACTAGCGGTCGCCAATGAGCAGTTCTTC
CDR3aa: CSVERLAVANEQFF

j_gene: TRBJ1-1
d_gene: NA
v_gene: TRBV12-3/TRBV12-4
abundance: NA
CDR3nt: TGTGCCAGCAGTTTTCCGACCGCACCGGGCATGAACACTGAAGCTTTCTTT
CDR3aa: CASSFPTAPGMNTEAFF

j_gene: TRBJ2-3
d_gene: TRBD2
v_gene: TRBV5-1
abundance: many
CDR3nt: TGCGCCAGCAGCCGGGGACTAGCGGGAAGCACAGATACGCAGTATTTT
CDR3aa: CASSRGLAGSTDTQYF

j_gene: TRBJ2-5
d_gene: NA
v_gene: TRBV7-9
abundance: many
CDR3nt: TGTGCCAGCAGCCCAGACAGAAGTCAAGAGACCCAGTACTTC
CDR3aa: CASSPDRSQETQYF

j_gene: TRBJ1-2
d_gene: NA
v_gene: TRBV12-3/TRBV12-4
abundance: NA
CDR3nt: TGTGCCAGCAGCTCCTGGGACCGACTATCCTATGGCTACACCTTC
CDR3aa: CASSSWDRLSYGYTF

j_gene: TRBJ2-2
d_gene: TRBD2
v_gene: TRBV29-1
abundance: few
CDR3nt: TGCAGCGTCACCCTAGCGGGAGGTTTCCTCAACACCGGGGAGCTGTTTTTT
CDR3aa: CSVTLAGGFLNTGELFF

j_gene: TRBJ1-1
d_gene: NA
v_gene: TRBV20-1
abundance: many
CDR3nt: TGCAGTGCACCCCGACAGAACACTGAAGCTTTCTTT
CDR3aa: CSAPRQNTEAFF

j_gene: TRBJ2-2
d_gene: NA
v_gene: TRBV11-2
abundance: many
CDR3nt: TGTGCCAGCAGCCCCCTTCTGAGGCCTAACACCGGGGAGCTGTTTTTT
CDR3aa: CASSPLLRPNTGELFF

j_gene: TRBJ2-3
d_gene: TRBD2
v_gene: TRBV7-6
abundance: many
CDR3nt: TGTGCCAGCAGCTTGTCCGGGGGGACAGATACGCAGTATTTT
CDR3aa: CASSLSGGTDTQYF

j_gene: TRBJ2-1
d_gene: TRBD2
v_gene: TRBV14
abundance: many
CDR3nt: TGTGCCAGCAGCCAAATAGCGGGAGGGCCGCTATACAATGAGCAGTTCTTC
CDR3aa: CASSQIAGGPLYNEQFF

j_gene: TRBJ1-1
d_gene: NA
v_gene: TRBV6-1
abundance: NA
CDR3nt: TGTGCCGGCTCATCACCTACTCGCAACACTGAAGCTTTCTTT
CDR3aa: CAGSSPTRNTEAFF

j_gene: TRBJ1-2
d_gene: TRBD1
v_gene: TRBV7-9
abundance: many
CDR3nt: TGTGCCAGCAGCTTAACTACGGACAGGGGGCAGTACACCTTC
CDR3aa: CASSLTTDRGQYTF

j_gene: TRBJ2-7
d_gene: TRBD2
v_gene: TRBV14
abundance: many
CDR3nt: TGTGCCAGCAGCCCGACCGGGACTAGCTTCCACGAGCAGTACTTC
CDR3aa: CASSPTGTSFHEQYF

j_gene: TRBJ2-1
d_gene: NA
v_gene: TRBV5-1
abundance: many
CDR3nt: TGCGCCAGCAGCTTGCAGGGTAGGGTAAGGACAAACAATGAGCAGTTCTTC
CDR3aa: CASSLQGRVRTNNEQFF

j_gene: TRBJ1-2
d_gene: NA
v_gene: TRBV29-1
abundance: few
CDR3nt: TGCAGCGTTGATCGTGGGGTCGACTATGGCTACACCTTC
CDR3aa: CSVDRGVDYGYTF